Following are 7 T cell receptor beta chains from one sample sequenced in a study of blood T cells in healthy people across ages. The use of a sample-barcoded 5' primer and a J-beta primer mix characterized a second PCR of about 7 to 12 cycles. One entry per CDR3 protein, called by TCRdb with MiXCR from the 5' RACE reads. The sample holds 1,300,000 or so distinct CDR3 sequences; roughly 60% are singletons and the top ten take over 5.5%. The sample taken for sequencing was blood. The source of these receptors is a man younger than 35 in good health.

This clonotype was seen at least ten times. This chain connects TRBV7-2 to TRBJ2-7; 13 bases fit TRBD2. The ends lost 5 bases at V and 2 bases at J; junction bases unmatched: 12. CDR3 length: 18 residues. Germline assignment: CDR1 SGHTA and CDR2 FQGNSA. This CDR3 is CASSVGTSGITVAYEQYF. The CDR3 DNA reads TGTGCCAGCAGCGTCGGGACTAGCGGGATCACTGTAGCCTACGAGCAGTACTTC.

The CDR3 DNA follows: TGTGCCACCAGCAGAGGATCAGGAGATGGCTACACCTTC. This sequence encodes CATSRGSGDGYTF. The chain has TRBV15 and TRBJ1-2, with D uncertain. The V gene lost 1 base and the J gene lost 6 bases, with 9 bases spanning the gap. Germline assignment: CDR1 LNHNV and CDR2 YYDKDF (reference sequence). There are 13 residues in the CDR3.

This chain uses TRBV4-3 with TRBJ1-6; D gene ambiguous. CDR1 is LGHNA, CDR2 YSLEER, per germline. V shed 0 bases and J shed 10 bases, with 7 bases lying between them. This CDR3 is built from 13 residues. The DNA for the CDR3 is TGCGCCAGCAGCCAAGATGGTCGGTCACCCCTCCACTTT. It translates to CASSQDGRSPLHF.

This clonotype was counted only a few times. This sequence joins TRBV4-3 and TRBJ2-7, with TRBD1 as a possible D gene (5 bases). From germline, CDR1 is LGHNA and CDR2 YSLEER. Trimming pared 1 base from V and 5 bases from J, leaving 12 bases between. CDR3 size: 14 residues. CDR3 nucleotides: TGCGCCAGCAGCCAAGGGTCAGGGCCCGACGAGCAGTACTTC. Translated, it gives CASSQGSGPDEQYF.

V and J are TRBV11-2 and TRBJ2-1; D is perhaps TRBD1 (5 bases). Trimming stripped 2 bases from V and 5 bases from J, with 22 bases between. The germline CDR1 and CDR2 sequences are SGHAT and FQNNGV. This CDR3 is 18 amino acids long. CDR3 in amino acids: CASSLLSPRRQLNNEQFF. CDR3 DNA sequence: TGTGCCAGCAGCTTATTATCCCCTCGGAGACAGCTTAACAATGAGCAGTTCTTC. The whole variable domain, filled in from reference TRBV11-2 and TRBJ2-1, reads EAGVAQSPRYKIIEKRQSVAFWCNPISGHATLYWYQQILGQGPKLLIQFQNNGVVDDSQLPKDRFSAERLKGVDSTLKIQPAKLEDSAVYLCASSLLSPRRQLNNEQFFGPGTRLTVL.

The J gene is TRBJ1-2, the V gene TRBV2; tentatively, D is TRBD1 (6 bases). The CDR3 covers 13 residues. Germline loops: CDR1 SNHLY, CDR2 FYNNEI. Trimming stripped 6 bases from V and 6 bases from J, with 14 bases between. The CDR3 DNA reads TGTGCCAGCAGACCCAGGGGCTCGGATGGCTACACCTTC. Protein: CASRPRGSDGYTF.

The table lists this clonotype with a few counts. The rearrangement uses TRBV6-2 or TRBV6-3 and TRBJ2-6, with D maybe TRBD2 (6 bases). CDR1 and CDR2 (germline): MNHEY, SVGEGT. Trimming took off 5 bases at V and 1 base at J, with 12 bases between the two ends. This CDR3 has 16 amino acids. DNA of the CDR3: TGTGCCAGCAGTCCCCTTGGGGGGTCTGGGGCCAACGTCCTGACTTTC. It codes for CASSPLGGSGANVLTF.